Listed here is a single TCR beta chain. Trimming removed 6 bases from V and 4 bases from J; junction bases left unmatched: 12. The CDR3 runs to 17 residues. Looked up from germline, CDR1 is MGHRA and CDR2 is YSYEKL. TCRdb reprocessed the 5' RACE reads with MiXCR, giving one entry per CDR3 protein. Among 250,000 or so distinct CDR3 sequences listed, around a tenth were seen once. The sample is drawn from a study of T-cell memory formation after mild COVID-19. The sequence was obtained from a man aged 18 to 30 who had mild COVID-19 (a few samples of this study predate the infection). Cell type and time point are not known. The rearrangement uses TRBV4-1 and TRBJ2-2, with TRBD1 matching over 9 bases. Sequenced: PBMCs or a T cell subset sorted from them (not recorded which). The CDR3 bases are TGCGCCAGCAGACACATAGGGACAGGGAGAGGCACCGGGGAGCTGTTTTTT. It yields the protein CASRHIGTGRGTGELFF.